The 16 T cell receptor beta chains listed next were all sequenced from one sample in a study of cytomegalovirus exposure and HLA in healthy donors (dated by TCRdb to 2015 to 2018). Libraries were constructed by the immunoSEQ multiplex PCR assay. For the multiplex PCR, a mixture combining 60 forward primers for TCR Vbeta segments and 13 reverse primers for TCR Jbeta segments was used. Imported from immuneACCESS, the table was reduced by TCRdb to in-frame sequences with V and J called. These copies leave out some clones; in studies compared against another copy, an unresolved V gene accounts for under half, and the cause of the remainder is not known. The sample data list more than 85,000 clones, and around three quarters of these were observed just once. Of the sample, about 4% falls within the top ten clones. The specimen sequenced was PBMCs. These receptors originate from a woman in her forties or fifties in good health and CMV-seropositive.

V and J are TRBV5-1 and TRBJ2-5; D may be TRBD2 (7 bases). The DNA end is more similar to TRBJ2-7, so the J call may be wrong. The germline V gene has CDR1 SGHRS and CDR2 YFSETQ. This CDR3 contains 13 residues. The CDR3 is CASSFTGGGEQYF. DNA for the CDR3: TGCGCCAGCAGTTTTACGGGGGGCGGCGAGCAGTACTTC.

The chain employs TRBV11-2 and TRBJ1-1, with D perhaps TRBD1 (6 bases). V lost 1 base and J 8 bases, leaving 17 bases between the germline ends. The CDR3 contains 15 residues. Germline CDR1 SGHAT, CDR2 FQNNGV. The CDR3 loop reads CASSLASTRGSEAFF. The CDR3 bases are TGTGCCAGCAGCTTAGCGAGTACCAGGGGTTCCGAAGCTTTCTTT.

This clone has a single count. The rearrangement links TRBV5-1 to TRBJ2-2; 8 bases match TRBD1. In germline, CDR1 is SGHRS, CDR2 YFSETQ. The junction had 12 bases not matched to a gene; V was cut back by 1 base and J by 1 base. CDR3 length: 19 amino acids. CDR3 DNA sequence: TGCGCCAGCAGCTTGTACCCCCCGGGACAGGACTTGAACACCGGGGAGCTGTTTTTT. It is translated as CASSLYPPGQDLNTGELFF.

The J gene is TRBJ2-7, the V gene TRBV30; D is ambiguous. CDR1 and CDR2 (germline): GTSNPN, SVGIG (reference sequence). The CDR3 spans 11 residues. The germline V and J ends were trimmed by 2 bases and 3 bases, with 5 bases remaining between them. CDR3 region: CAWSYLYEQYF. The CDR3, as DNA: TGTGCCTGGAGTTATCTCTACGAGCAGTACTTC.

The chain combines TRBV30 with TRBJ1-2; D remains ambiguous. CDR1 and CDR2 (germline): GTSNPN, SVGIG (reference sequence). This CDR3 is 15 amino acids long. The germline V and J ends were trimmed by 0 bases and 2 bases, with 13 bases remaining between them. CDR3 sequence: CAWSVPPGVNYGYTF. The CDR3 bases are TGTGCCTGGAGTGTACCCCCCGGGGTCAACTATGGCTACACCTTC.

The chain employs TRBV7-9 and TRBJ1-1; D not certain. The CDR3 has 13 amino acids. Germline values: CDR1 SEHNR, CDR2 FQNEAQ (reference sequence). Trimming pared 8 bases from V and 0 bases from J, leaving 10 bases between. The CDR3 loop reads CASSENMNTEAFF. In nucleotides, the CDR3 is TGTGCCAGCTCCGAAAACATGAACACTGAAGCTTTCTTT. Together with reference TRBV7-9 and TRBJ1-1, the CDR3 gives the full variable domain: DTGVSQNPRHKITKRGQNVTFRCDPISEHNRLYWYRQTLGQGPEFLTYFQNEAQLEKSRLLSDRFSAERPKGSFSTLEIQRTEQGDSAMYLCASSENMNTEAFFGQGTRLTVV.

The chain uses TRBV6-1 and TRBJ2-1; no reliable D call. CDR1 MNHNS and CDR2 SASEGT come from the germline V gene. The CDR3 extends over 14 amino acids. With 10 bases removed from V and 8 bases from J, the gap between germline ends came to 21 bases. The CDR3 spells CATRLPPPYDEQFF. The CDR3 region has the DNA TGTGCCACCCGACTCCCTCCCCCCTATGATGAGCAGTTCTTC.

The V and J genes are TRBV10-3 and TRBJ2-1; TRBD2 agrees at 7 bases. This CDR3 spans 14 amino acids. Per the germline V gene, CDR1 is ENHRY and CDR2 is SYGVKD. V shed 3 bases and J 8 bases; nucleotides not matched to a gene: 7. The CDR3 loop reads CAISDSLAVDEQFF. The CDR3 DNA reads TGTGCCATCAGTGATAGTCTAGCGGTGGATGAGCAGTTCTTC.

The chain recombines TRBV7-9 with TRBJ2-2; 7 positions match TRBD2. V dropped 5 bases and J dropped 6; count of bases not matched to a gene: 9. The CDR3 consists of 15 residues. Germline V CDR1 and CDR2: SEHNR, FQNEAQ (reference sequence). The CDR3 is CASSPLAGEAGELFF. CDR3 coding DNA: TGTGCCAGCAGCCCTCTGGCGGGAGAGGCCGGGGAGCTGTTTTTT. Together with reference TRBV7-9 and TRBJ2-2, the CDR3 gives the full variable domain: DTGVSQNPRHKITKRGQNVTFRCDPISEHNRLYWYRQTLGQGPEFLTYFQNEAQLEKSRLLSDRFSAERPKGSFSTLEIQRTEQGDSAMYLCASSPLAGEAGELFFGEGSRLTVL.

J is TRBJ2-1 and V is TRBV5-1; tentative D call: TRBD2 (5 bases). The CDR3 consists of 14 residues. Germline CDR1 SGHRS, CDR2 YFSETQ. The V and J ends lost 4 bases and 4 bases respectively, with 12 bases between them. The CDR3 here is CASSVHGDYNEQFF. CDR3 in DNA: TGCGCCAGCAGCGTTCACGGGGATTACAATGAGCAGTTCTTC.

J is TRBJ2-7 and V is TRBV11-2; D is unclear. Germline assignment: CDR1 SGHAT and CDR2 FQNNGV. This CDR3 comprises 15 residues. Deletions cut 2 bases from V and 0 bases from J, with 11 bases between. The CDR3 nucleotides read TGTGCCAGCAGCTTAACTTCGATTAGCTCCTACGAGCAGTACTTC. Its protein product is CASSLTSISSYEQYF.

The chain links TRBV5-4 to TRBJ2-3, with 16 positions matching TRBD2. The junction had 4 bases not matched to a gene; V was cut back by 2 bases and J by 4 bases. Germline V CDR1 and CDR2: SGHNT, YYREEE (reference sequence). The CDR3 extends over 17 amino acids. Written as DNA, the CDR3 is TGTGCCAGCAGCTTAGGGACTAGCGGGAGGGTCTCAGATACGCAGTATTTT. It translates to CASSLGTSGRVSDTQYF.

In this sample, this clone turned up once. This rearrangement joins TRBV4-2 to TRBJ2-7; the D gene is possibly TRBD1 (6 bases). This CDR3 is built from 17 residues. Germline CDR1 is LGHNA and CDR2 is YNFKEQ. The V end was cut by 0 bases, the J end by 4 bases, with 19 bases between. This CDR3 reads CASSQDRSGRGEYEQYF. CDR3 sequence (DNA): TGTGCCAGCAGCCAAGATAGGTCCGGCAGGGGTGAATACGAGCAGTACTTC.

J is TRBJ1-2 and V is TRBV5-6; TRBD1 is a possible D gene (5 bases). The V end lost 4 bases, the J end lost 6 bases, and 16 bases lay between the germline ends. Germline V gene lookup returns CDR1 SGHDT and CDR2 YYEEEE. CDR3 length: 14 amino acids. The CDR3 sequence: CASSAGTAQNGYTF. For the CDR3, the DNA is TGTGCCAGCAGCGCGGGGACGGCTCAAAATGGCTACACCTTC.

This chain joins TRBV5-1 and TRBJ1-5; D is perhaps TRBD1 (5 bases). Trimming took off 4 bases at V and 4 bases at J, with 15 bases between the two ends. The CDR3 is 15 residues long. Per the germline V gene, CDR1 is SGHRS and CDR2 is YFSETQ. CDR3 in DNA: TGCGCCAGCAGCCAAATGGGGGGAGGGAATCAGCCCCAGCATTTT. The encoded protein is CASSQMGGGNQPQHF.

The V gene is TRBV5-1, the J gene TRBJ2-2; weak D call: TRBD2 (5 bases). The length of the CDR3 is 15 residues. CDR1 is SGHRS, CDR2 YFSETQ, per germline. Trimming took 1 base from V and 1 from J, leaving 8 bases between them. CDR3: CASSLWERNTGELFF. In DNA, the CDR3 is TGCGCCAGCAGCTTGTGGGAGAGGAACACCGGGGAGCTGTTTTTT.